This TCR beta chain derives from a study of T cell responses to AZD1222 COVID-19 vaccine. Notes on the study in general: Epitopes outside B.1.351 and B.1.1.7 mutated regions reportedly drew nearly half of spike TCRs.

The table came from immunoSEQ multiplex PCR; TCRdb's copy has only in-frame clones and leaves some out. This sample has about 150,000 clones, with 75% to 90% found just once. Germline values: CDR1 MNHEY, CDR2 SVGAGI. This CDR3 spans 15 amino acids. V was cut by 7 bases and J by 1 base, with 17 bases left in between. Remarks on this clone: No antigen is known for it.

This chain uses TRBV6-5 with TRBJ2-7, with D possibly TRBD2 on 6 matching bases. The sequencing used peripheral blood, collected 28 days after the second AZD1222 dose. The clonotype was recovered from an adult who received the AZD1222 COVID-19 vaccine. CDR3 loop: CASTRESGPSYEQYF. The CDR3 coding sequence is TGTGCCAGCACCCGAGAGAGCGGGCCGTCCTACGAGCAGTACTTC.